The sequence of this TCR beta chain was determined in a study of shared clonotypes between healthy human individuals. Study summary: Donors, aged 18 to 49, were a couple of women and a few men. Study outcomes and limitations: The study sampled only blood, and tissue repertoires likely differ. An anticipated effect of sequencing depth on clonotype sharing among donors was recognized. Clonotypes which were not shared had lower generation probabilities than clonotypes that all four donors shared.

Looked up from germline, CDR1 is LNHNV and CDR2 is YYDKDF (reference sequence). The length of the CDR3 is 15 residues. J gave up 7 bases and V 4 bases, and 12 bases lay outside the gene matches. To note about this clone: Antigen specificity is unknown.

The naive CD8 subset, CD45RO-negative cells positively selected for CCR7, excluded terminally differentiated effector memory CD45RA+ cells. This table comes from immunoSEQ multiplex PCR, and its TCRdb copy is limited to in-frame clones, with some not included. The repertoire holds 1.5 million to 2.5 million clones, with roughly 94% as singletons. The TCR was taken from a man between 18 and 35 years old in good health. Sequencing used naive CD8+ T cells sorted from blood. This rearrangement joins TRBV15 to TRBJ1-1, with 7 bases identical to TRBD1. CDR3 sequence (DNA): TGTGCCACCAGCAATTTGGAGGGGGCGAGTGTTGAAGCTTTCTTT. Protein product: CATSNLEGASVEAFF.